This record concerns one T cell receptor beta chain sequence. The antigen remains undetermined. The entry originates in a study of cytomegalovirus exposure and HLA in healthy donors. General study results and limits: 87-base-pair reads could not separate some V segments, including TRBV6-2 and TRBV6-3. Earlier findings revealed that most TCR beta V segments proved productive either about 87% or about 30% of the time. In a later analysis, TCR beta V- and J-gene trimming was associated with a missense DCLRE1C variant.

The PCR made use of 60 Vbeta and 13 Jbeta primers. Sequenced by immunoSEQ multiplex PCR; TCRdb stores in-frame clones only, minus some. The sample lists just over 150,000 clones; 60% to 85% were seen once. CDR1 is WSHSY, CDR2 SAAADI, per germline. V gave up 5 bases and J gave up 7 bases, with 12 bases separating them. The CDR3 is made up of 13 amino acids. This TCR came from a woman aged 40 to 50 in good health and CMV-seronegative. The sequenced sample consisted of PBMCs. V gene TRBV10-2 combines with J gene TRBJ2-1, with D perhaps TRBD1 (5 bases). Here the CDR3 reads CASSFSDRNEQFF. CDR3 sequence (DNA): TGCGCCAGCAGTTTTTCCGACAGAAATGAGCAGTTCTTC.